Each of the 13 T cell receptor beta chains below was sequenced from the same sample in a study of blood T cell repertoires in COVID-19. Measured with immunoSEQ multiplex PCR; TCRdb has only the in-frame clones, and not every one. The sample has 200,000 to 250,000 clones, approximately 86% seen once. Sequences were obtained from PBMCs or T cells enriched from blood (not recorded which). Receptors were obtained from a middle-aged woman with acute COVID-19.

The chain employs TRBV28 and TRBJ2-1; D is possibly TRBD2 (6 bases). The V end was cut by 2 bases, the J end by 12 bases, with 14 bases between. CDR3 length equals 13 residues. Germline V gives CDR1 MDHEN, CDR2 SYDVKM. The CDR3 is CASSLTSRTGQFF. CDR3 sequence (DNA): TGTGCCAGCAGTTTAACTAGCCGCACCGGGCAGTTCTTC.

This clone showed up just a few times. This chain links TRBV7-9 with TRBJ2-1, with D maybe TRBD1 (6 bases). Germline CDR1 and CDR2: SEHNR and FQNEAQ (reference sequence). V was cut by 1 base and J by 6 bases, with 13 bases left in between. CDR3 length: 15 amino acids. The CDR3, as DNA: TGTGCCAGCAGCTTAGGATTAGACAGGTTCAATGAGCAGTTCTTC. This encodes CASSLGLDRFNEQFF.

The chain combines TRBV27 with TRBJ1-5; a possible D gene is TRBD1 (6 bases). Trimming shortened V by 5 bases and J by 6 bases, and 14 bases separated the two germline ends. The germline gives CDR1 MNHEY, CDR2 SMNVEV (reference sequence). The CDR3 sequence is 14 residues long. The CDR3 DNA follows: TGTGCCAGCAGTCTGAATGAACAGGGTCAGCCCCAGCATTTT. The encoded protein is CASSLNEQGQPQHF.

This clone appeared once. This chain joins TRBV28 and TRBJ1-5; TRBD1 matches at 9 bases. Germline V gene sequence: CDR1 MDHEN, CDR2 SYDVKM. The CDR3 has 15 residues. V lost 5 bases to trimming and J lost 4 bases; unmatched junction nucleotides: 6. This CDR3 is CASSPPGTGNQPQHF. The DNA for the CDR3 is TGTGCCAGCAGTCCACCTGGGACAGGGAATCAGCCCCAGCATTTT.

This chain connects TRBV6-2 or TRBV6-3 to TRBJ2-3, with D possibly being TRBD2 (5 bases). V lost 5 bases and J lost 4, with 13 bases in between. The CDR3 length is 14 residues. Germline lookup yields CDR1 MNHEY and CDR2 SVGEGT. The CDR3 spells CASSPLSAADTQYF. In nucleotides, the CDR3 is TGTGCCAGCAGTCCCCTCTCAGCGGCAGATACGCAGTATTTT.

CDR3 DNA: TGTGCCAGCAGCCCAGGCCCAGGGGGCTTGAATCAGCCCCAGCATTTT. Translating it yields CASSPGPGGLNQPQHF. J is TRBJ1-5 and V is TRBV9; 8 nucleotides match TRBD1. Germline V lookup: CDR1 SGDLS, CDR2 YYNGEE. The J segment lost 4 bases and the V segment lost 4 bases, leaving 10 bases of the junction unmatched. The CDR3 runs to 16 residues.

The table lists this clone with a few counts. The CDR3, as DNA: TGCGCCAGCAGCGGAGGACTAGCCGGCTCCTACGAGCAGTACTTC. It yields the protein CASSGGLAGSYEQYF. The V and J genes are TRBV10-2 and TRBJ2-7; 8 nucleotides agree with TRBD2. Germline values: CDR1 WSHSY, CDR2 SAAADI. Trimming removed 6 bases from V and 0 bases from J; junction bases left unmatched: 7. This CDR3 has 15 amino acids.

The rearrangement uses TRBV30 and TRBJ1-5, with 9 bases matching TRBD1. CDR1 and CDR2 (germline): GTSNPN, SVGIG (reference sequence). The CDR3 extends over 14 amino acids. After removal of 5 bases from V and 7 bases from J, the junction contained 9 bases not matched to a gene. The CDR3 protein is CAWGRDRVMQPQHF. The CDR3, as DNA: TGTGCCTGGGGACGGGACAGGGTAATGCAGCCCCAGCATTTT.

This clone has only one observation. The genes are TRBV28 and TRBJ2-7; no definite D call. Deletions cut 5 bases from V and 2 bases from J, with 10 bases between. Germline loops: CDR1 MDHEN, CDR2 SYDVKM. The length of the CDR3 is 13 residues. The CDR3 loop is CASSGSVAYEQYF. Here the CDR3 DNA reads TGTGCCAGCAGTGGTTCAGTCGCCTACGAGCAGTACTTC.

The rearrangement uses TRBV11-3 and TRBJ1-1; D possibly corresponds to TRBD1 (5 bases). Deletions cut 2 bases from V and 3 bases from J, with 7 bases between. The CDR3 spans 13 residues. Germline CDR1 SGHNT, CDR2 YENEEA. The CDR3 reads CASSLLGDTEAFF. The CDR3 coding sequence is TGTGCCAGCAGCTTATTAGGGGACACTGAAGCTTTCTTT. Drawing the rest from reference TRBV11-3 and TRBJ1-1, the complete variable domain is EAGVVQSPRYKIIEKKQPVAFWCNPISGHNTLYWYLQNLGQGPELLIRYENEEAVDDSQLPKDRFSAERLKGVDSTLKIQPAELGDSAVYLCASSLLGDTEAFFGQGTRLTVV.

This clone was seen only once. This chain links TRBV27 with TRBJ1-2, with D maybe TRBD1 (5 bases). V was pared by 2 bases and J by 8 bases, with 21 bases between. The CDR3 contains 16 residues. The germline V gene encodes CDR1 MNHEY and CDR2 SMNVEV (reference sequence). The chain's CDR3 is CASSLKVNSGFGGYTF. The DNA of the CDR3 is TGTGCCAGCAGTTTAAAGGTTAACTCAGGGTTCGGGGGCTACACCTTC.

This rearrangement joins TRBV2 to TRBJ1-2, with D maybe TRBD1 (6 bases). This CDR3 contains 15 residues. Germline V lookup: CDR1 SNHLY, CDR2 FYNNEI. Trimming pared 3 bases from V and 8 bases from J, leaving 19 bases between. For the CDR3, the DNA is TGTGCCAGCAGTGATGGGGACGGGGGGCGCAGAGGCTACACCTTC. Its translation is CASSDGDGGRRGYTF.

The CDR3 loop reads CASSGGDYYGYTF. The CDR3 coding sequence is TGCGCCAGCTCTGGGGGGGATTACTATGGCTACACCTTC. This chain uses TRBV5-1 with TRBJ1-2, with D tentatively TRBD1 (5 bases). Trimming took off 7 bases at V and 3 bases at J, with 13 bases between the two ends. CDR3 length: 13 residues. Per germline, CDR1 SGHRS and CDR2 YFSETQ.